This entry lists 21 T cell receptor beta chains sequenced from one sample in a study of CD8 T cells in Susac syndrome. With random hexamers, reverse transcription was performed on roughly 0.45 to 1 ug of RNA. One entry per CDR3 protein, called by TCRdb with MiXCR from the immunoSEQ multiplex PCR reads. The data hold some 300,000 distinct CDR3 sequences, with 85% observed a single time. What was sequenced was CD8+ T cells from PBMCs. Receptor source: a human donor with multiple sclerosis.

This sequence joins TRBV10-3 and TRBJ2-7; the D is unclear. Germline V gene sequence: CDR1 ENHRY, CDR2 SYGVKD. This CDR3 has 15 amino acids. Trimming left V 0 bases short and J 0 bases short, with 9 bases between. The CDR3 region has the DNA TGTGCCATCAGTGAGTCGGGCAGAACCTCCTACGAGCAGTACTTC. Translated, it gives CAISESGRTSYEQYF.

J is TRBJ2-7 and V is TRBV6-5; 11 nucleotides align to TRBD2. Germline CDR1 reads MNHEY; CDR2 reads SVGAGI. CDR3 length equals 17 residues. The V and J ends lost 4 bases and 2 bases, in that order; junction bases with no gene match: 10. The CDR3 nucleotides are TGTGCCAGCAGTTCCCGGGTAGCGGGAGGGCCGGCCTACGAGCAGTACTTC. This sequence encodes CASSSRVAGGPAYEQYF.

V is TRBV10-3 and J is TRBJ2-1; 7 bases agree with TRBD2. This CDR3 has 16 amino acids. The J segment lost 0 bases and the V segment lost 2 bases, leaving 4 bases of the junction unmatched. The germline gives CDR1 ENHRY, CDR2 SYGVKD. CDR3 bases: TGTGCCATCAGTGAGCCTCTAGCGGACTCCTACAATGAGCAGTTCTTC. This codes for CAISEPLADSYNEQFF.

The chain recombines TRBV15 with TRBJ2-3; D gene ambiguous. This CDR3 comprises 17 residues. Germline V gene sequence: CDR1 LNHNV, CDR2 YYDKDF (reference sequence). Between the trimmed V and J ends, which lost 3 bases and 0 bases, there was a span of 16 bases. The CDR3 DNA follows: TGTGCCACCAGCAGGTACCGGCCAGAAAGTAGCACAGATACGCAGTATTTT. Protein sequence: CATSRYRPESSTDTQYF.

V and J are TRBV7-9 and TRBJ2-3, with a weak D call TRBD2 (7 bases). Germline loops: CDR1 SEHNR, CDR2 FQNEAQ (reference sequence). The V end was cut by 11 bases, the J end by 1 base, with 13 bases between. This CDR3 spans 13 amino acids. The CDR3 here is CAGGGRRTDTQYF. The CDR3 DNA reads TGTGCCGGGGGGGGCCGTCGCACAGATACGCAGTATTTT.

The chain carries TRBV5-6 and TRBJ2-2; 13 nucleotides line up with TRBD2. Germline CDR1 reads SGHDT; CDR2 reads YYEEEE. The CDR3 extends over 16 amino acids. With V trimmed by 4 bases and J by 8 bases, 8 bases remained unmatched. The DNA for the CDR3 is TGTGCCAGCAGCCTAGGACTAGCGGGAGCTCCTGGGGAGCTGTTTTTT. Amino acids: CASSLGLAGAPGELFF.

The chain has TRBV6-1 and TRBJ1-2; no definite D call. The CDR3 is 14 amino acids. V was pared by 6 bases and J by 2 bases, with 13 bases between. The germline gives CDR1 MNHNS, CDR2 SASEGT. CDR3 protein: CASSPTDGNYGYTF. The CDR3 DNA reads as TGTGCCAGCAGCCCCACCGACGGGAACTATGGCTACACCTTC.

The chain carries TRBV4-3 and TRBJ2-1, with 7 bases lining up with TRBD2. From germline, CDR1 is LGHNA and CDR2 YSLEER. J gave up 6 bases and V 0 bases, and 8 bases lay outside the gene matches. This CDR3 has 16 residues. CDR3 region: CASSQDASGLGNEQFF. The CDR3 nucleotides are TGCGCCAGCAGCCAAGATGCTAGCGGTCTTGGCAATGAGCAGTTCTTC.

The chain couples TRBV15 to TRBJ2-1; TRBD2 agrees at 8 bases. Germline loops: CDR1 LNHNV, CDR2 YYDKDF (reference sequence). The CDR3 spans 17 residues. Trimming took 3 bases from V and 1 from J; bases not matched to a gene: 8. The CDR3 DNA sequence: TGTGCCACCAGCAGTTATAGCGGGATAGGGTCCTACAATGAGCAGTTCTTC. It translates to CATSSYSGIGSYNEQFF.

The V call is TRBV25-1, the J call TRBJ2-1, with D perhaps matching TRBD1 or TRBD2 (6 bases each). The CDR3 is made up of 15 amino acids. Germline V gene sequence: CDR1 MGHDK, CDR2 SYGVNS. Trimming removed 2 bases at V and 2 bases at J, with 10 bases between. The CDR3 nucleotides read TGTGCCAGCAGTGAAGGGGGGCTCCCCTACAATGAGCAGTTCTTC. Protein: CASSEGGLPYNEQFF.

The chain couples TRBV7-9 to TRBJ2-7; 11 bases map to TRBD2. The germline CDR1 and CDR2 sequences are SEHNR and FQNEAQ (reference sequence). The CDR3 is 16 residues long. The V and J ends lost 4 bases and 2 bases, in that order; junction bases with no gene match: 7. The CDR3, as DNA: TGTGCCAGCAGCTCACTAGCGGGAGTTTTAGCCTACGAGCAGTACTTC. Translating gives CASSSLAGVLAYEQYF.

CDR3: CASSYFPGRLAGGEQFF. CDR3 in DNA: TGTGCCAGCAGTTACTTCCCAGGAAGGCTAGCGGGAGGCGAGCAGTTCTTC. This chain uses TRBV6-2 or TRBV6-3 with TRBJ2-1; 11 nucleotides align to TRBD2. The V gene end was trimmed by 1 base and the J gene end by 10 bases; junction bases not matched to a gene: 12. The CDR3 totals 17 residues. Germline V gives CDR1 MNHEY, CDR2 SVGEGT.

The rearrangement links TRBV20-1 to TRBJ2-2, with no clear D. V lost 0 bases and J 2 bases, leaving 13 bases between the germline ends. There are 16 residues in the CDR3. From germline, CDR1 is DFQATT and CDR2 SNEGSKA (reference sequence). The CDR3 coding sequence is TGCAGTGCTAGAGATGGGAAACATCTTAACACCGGGGAGCTGTTTTTT. It yields the protein CSARDGKHLNTGELFF.

The V gene is TRBV15, the J gene TRBJ1-2, with 7 bases identical to TRBD1. V shed 4 bases, J shed 5 bases, and the junction held 4 bases outside the gene matches. This CDR3 region has 13 residues. Germline assignment: CDR1 LNHNV and CDR2 YYDKDF (reference sequence). CDR3 sequence reads: CATSTGTAYGYTF. In DNA form, the CDR3 reads TGTGCCACCAGCACCGGGACAGCTTATGGCTACACCTTC.

The J gene is TRBJ1-4, the V gene TRBV7-9, with D possibly matching TRBD1 (5 bases). CDR1 and CDR2 from the germline V gene are SEHNR and FQNEAQ (reference sequence). Trimming stripped 5 bases from V and 7 bases from J, with 14 bases between. The CDR3 runs 14 residues. In DNA form, the CDR3 reads TGTGCCAGCAGCCCCCCGGGGCCCAGTGAAAAACTGTTTTTT. This codes for CASSPPGPSEKLFF.

This clonotype was found once. The chain recombines TRBV10-3 with TRBJ2-1, with D maybe TRBD2 (6 bases). This CDR3 is built from 15 residues. V was clipped by 2 bases and J by 7 bases, with 15 bases between them. Looked up from germline, CDR1 is ENHRY and CDR2 is SYGVKD. The CDR3 sequence is CAISEREKVLNEQFF. The CDR3 coding sequence is TGTGCCATCAGTGAGCGGGAGAAGGTTTTGAATGAGCAGTTCTTC.

This chain connects TRBV20-1 to TRBJ2-1; D ambiguous. Germline CDR1 reads DFQATT; CDR2 reads SNEGSKA (reference sequence). This CDR3 is built from 15 residues. The V gene lost 0 bases and the J gene lost 12 bases, with 21 bases spanning the gap. This CDR3 reads CSARDHFRATKWQFF. The CDR3 DNA reads TGCAGTGCTAGAGATCATTTTCGAGCTACAAAGTGGCAGTTCTTC.

The chain combines TRBV27 with TRBJ1-2; weak D call: TRBD1 (6 bases). The CDR3 loop spans 14 amino acids. With 6 bases removed from V and 2 bases from J, the gap between germline ends came to 13 bases. Germline V gene data show CDR1 as MNHEY and CDR2 as SMNVEV (reference sequence). The CDR3 DNA reads as TGTGCCAGCAGCCCAGGGGTTAGCAACTATGGCTACACCTTC. Its translation: CASSPGVSNYGYTF.

This rearrangement joins TRBV19 to TRBJ2-7; no clear D gene. This CDR3 is built from 13 residues. V was shortened by 5 bases and J by 3 bases, with 11 bases between the two germline ends. In germline, CDR1 is LNHDA, CDR2 SQIVND (reference sequence). CDR3 in amino acids: CASSYGLYYEQYF. The CDR3 bases are TGTGCCAGTAGTTATGGGCTCTACTACGAGCAGTACTTC.

This clonotype has just a few counts. The chain uses TRBV24-1 and TRBJ1-1; 8 nucleotides line up with TRBD1. The CDR3 has 15 residues. V lost 4 bases, J lost 11 bases, and 14 bases stayed unmatched. Looked up from germline, CDR1 is KGHDR and CDR2 is SFDVKD. The CDR3, as DNA: TGTGCCACCAGTGACCACCGGACAGGGTGGGGGAAGGCTTTCTTT. Translation: CATSDHRTGWGKAFF.

The gene calls are TRBV19 and TRBJ2-4, with TRBD2 identical over 8 bases. J gave up 9 bases and V 3 bases, and 10 bases lay outside the gene matches. The CDR3 is made up of 15 amino acids. Germline V gene sequence: CDR1 LNHDA, CDR2 SQIVND (reference sequence). The CDR3 nucleotides are TGTGCCAGTAGTATCCCTCAGCGGGAGTGGGGCATTCAGTACTTC. This translates into CASSIPQREWGIQYF.